The 32 T cell receptor beta chains below were found in one sample sequenced in a study of T cells in narcolepsy. Clones were read by immunoSEQ multiplex PCR, and TCRdb kept only the in-frame ones, dropping some. In the table there are roughly 34,000 clones, under 85% of which are singletons. The sequencing input was CD45RA- memory CD4+ T cells from PBMCs. These receptors were taken from a human donor with narcolepsy.

CDR3 nucleotide sequence: TGTGCCAGCAGTCCTATTCGGGGGGAGTTTGATACGCAGTATTTT. Translating gives CASSPIRGEFDTQYF. The chain carries TRBV7-2 and TRBJ2-3; 7 nucleotides align to TRBD2. This CDR3 comprises 15 residues. Germline loops: CDR1 SGHTA, CDR2 FQGNSA. The J segment lost 6 bases and the V segment lost 6 bases, leaving 12 bases of the junction unmatched.

This clone was found once. The genes are TRBV30 and TRBJ2-5, with TRBD1 matching 8 bases. V dropped 3 bases and J dropped 1; count of bases not matched to a gene: 4. The CDR3 spans 14 residues. From germline, CDR1 is GTSNPN and CDR2 SVGIG (reference sequence). CDR3 in DNA: TGTGCCTGGAGCGCCGGGACAGGCCAAGAGACCCAGTACTTC. It yields the protein CAWSAGTGQETQYF.

J is TRBJ1-4 and V is TRBV19, with D uncertain. CDR1 and CDR2 from the germline V gene are LNHDA and SQIVND (reference sequence). The CDR3 sequence is 15 residues long. The V end lost 5 bases, the J end lost 0 bases, and 10 bases lay between the germline ends. CDR3 sequence: CASSLIDSTNEKLFF. CDR3 DNA: TGTGCCAGTAGTTTAATAGACTCAACTAATGAAAAACTGTTTTTT.

This rearrangement joins TRBV5-1 to TRBJ1-5; D gene unclear. Looked up from germline, CDR1 is SGHRS and CDR2 is YFSETQ. This CDR3 is 15 amino acids long. V gave up 4 bases and J gave up 0 bases, with 11 bases separating them. The DNA for the CDR3 is TGCGCCAGCAGCGTTGAGCCAGGTAGCAATCAGCCCCAGCATTTT. Translated: CASSVEPGSNQPQHF. Complete variable domain (other parts from reference TRBV5-1 and TRBJ1-5): KAGVTQTPRYLIKTRGQQVTLSCSPISGHRSVSWYQQTPGQGLQFLFEYFSETQRNKGNFPGRFSGRQFSNSRSEMNVSTLELGDSALYLCASSVEPGSNQPQHFGDGTRLSIL.

V and J are TRBV7-9 and TRBJ2-1, with D hard to call. CDR3 length: 15 residues. CDR1 and CDR2 from the germline V gene are SEHNR and FQNEAQ (reference sequence). V shed 6 bases and J shed 4 bases, with 16 bases lying between them. The CDR3 protein is CASSVGVDQYNEQFF. The DNA for the CDR3 is TGTGCCAGCAGTGTTGGGGTAGATCAGTACAATGAGCAGTTCTTC.

The chain has TRBV30 and TRBJ1-2; D not resolved. This CDR3 has 12 amino acids. Germline lookup yields CDR1 GTSNPN and CDR2 SVGIG (reference sequence). Trimming cost V 1 base and J 4 bases, with 7 bases left between them. The CDR3: CAWSGSSYGYTF. The CDR3 DNA follows: TGTGCCTGGAGTGGCAGCTCCTATGGCTACACCTTC.

The chain carries TRBV7-3 and TRBJ1-6, with D possibly TRBD1 on 6 matching bases. The CDR3 is made up of 15 amino acids. Trimming stripped 4 bases from V and 7 bases from J, with 14 bases between. CDR1 is SGHTA and CDR2 is FQGTGA in the germline V gene. DNA for the CDR3: TGTGCCAGCAGCTCCAACCGGGACAAGAATTCACCCCTCCACTTT. The encoded protein is CASSSNRDKNSPLHF. Drawing the rest from reference TRBV7-3 and TRBJ1-6, the complete variable domain is GAGVSQTPSNKVTEKGKYVELRCDPISGHTALYWYRQSLGQGPEFLIYFQGTGAADDSGLPNDRFFAVRPEGSVSTLKIQRTERGDSAVYLCASSSNRDKNSPLHFGNGTRLTVT.

Here the CDR3 DNA reads TGCAGCGCCCGGGGAGGGAACGATGGCTACACCTTC. Encoded protein: CSARGGNDGYTF. This chain joins TRBV29-1 and TRBJ1-2; D remains ambiguous. The CDR3 contains 12 residues. Germline values: CDR1 SQVTM, CDR2 ANQGSEA. Trimming took 7 bases from V and 6 from J, leaving 15 bases between them.

This chain joins TRBV12-2 and TRBJ2-3; the table calls TRBD2, which could not be checked here. TRBV12-2 is noted as a pseudogene. The CDR3 loop spans 15 amino acids. The CDR3: CASRLVSGGRDTQYF. The CDR3 nucleotides are TGTGCAAGTCGCTTAGTGAGCGGGGGGAGAGATACGCAGTATTTT.

This chain connects TRBV5-6 to TRBJ2-1; the match to TRBD1 covers 8 bases. The CDR3 is made up of 13 amino acids. V shed 3 bases and J 6 bases; nucleotides not matched to a gene: 2. CDR1 and CDR2 (germline): SGHDT, YYEEEE. CDR3 coding DNA: TGTGCCAGCAGCTCGGACAGGGCCAATGAGCAGTTCTTC. The encoded protein is CASSSDRANEQFF.

The rearrangement uses TRBV30 and TRBJ2-5; D remains unclear. Trimming cost V 3 bases and J 7 bases, with 9 bases left between them. CDR3 length: 11 residues. CDR1 GTSNPN and CDR2 SVGIG come from the germline V gene (reference sequence). The CDR3 region is CAWRGQATQYF. CDR3 nucleotide sequence: TGTGCCTGGAGGGGTCAGGCGACCCAGTACTTC.

This clone has only a few counts. The gene calls are TRBV19 and TRBJ1-5, with no clear D. Between the trimmed V and J ends, which lost 6 bases and 6 bases, there was a span of 12 bases. The CDR3 loop spans 13 amino acids. The germline CDR1 and CDR2 sequences are LNHDA and SQIVND (reference sequence). The CDR3 loop is CASRMMGGQPQHF. In nucleotides, the CDR3 is TGTGCCAGTAGGATGATGGGAGGTCAGCCCCAGCATTTT.

In this sample, this clone is medium-sized (0.01 to 0.1%). The rearrangement links TRBV7-9 to TRBJ1-1, with D perhaps matching TRBD1 (5 bases). This CDR3 region has 13 residues. In germline, CDR1 is SEHNR, CDR2 FQNEAQ (reference sequence). Trimming removed 4 bases at V and 3 bases at J, with 9 bases between. The CDR3 is CASSSRVDTEAFF. The CDR3 DNA is TGTGCCAGCAGCTCCAGGGTGGACACTGAAGCTTTCTTT.

The genes are TRBV9 and TRBJ2-3; TRBD2 agrees at 9 bases. CDR3 length: 17 residues. CDR1 is SGDLS, CDR2 YYNGEE, per germline. J lost 0 bases, V lost 0 bases, and 5 bases had no gene match. The CDR3: CASSVALAGTSTDTQYF. The CDR3 bases are TGTGCCAGCAGCGTAGCTCTAGCGGGGACTAGCACAGATACGCAGTATTTT.

The sample holds a few counts of this clone. Other DNA sequences of this sample code for an identical CDR3. The chain couples TRBV7-9 to TRBJ2-1; possibly TRBD1 for D (8 bases). Germline V lookup: CDR1 SEHNR, CDR2 FQNEAQ (reference sequence). V lost 4 bases and J 4 bases, leaving 20 bases between the germline ends. This CDR3 region has 17 residues. The CDR3 DNA sequence: TGTGCCAGCAGCTCCCAAAAACAGGGGGGGTCTTACAATGAGCAGTTCTTC. Protein product: CASSSQKQGGSYNEQFF.

The chain is built from TRBV5-1 and TRBJ2-2, with D unclear. CDR1 and CDR2 from the germline V gene are SGHRS and YFSETQ. The CDR3 runs to 14 residues. Trimming removed 0 bases at V and 0 bases at J, with 3 bases between. The CDR3 nucleotides read TGCGCCAGCAGCTTGGCACCGAACACCGGGGAGCTGTTTTTT. As protein: CASSLAPNTGELFF.

The rearrangement joins TRBV7-9 to TRBJ2-3, with 8 bases matching TRBD1. CDR3 size: 18 residues. After removal of 1 base from V and 5 bases from J, the junction contained 14 bases not matched to a gene. Germline CDR1 reads SEHNR; CDR2 reads FQNEAQ (reference sequence). The CDR3 coding sequence is TGTGCCAGCAGCTTAGTCCCGGGACAGGCCTTTCGGGGAGATACGCAGTATTTT. As protein: CASSLVPGQAFRGDTQYF.

The CDR3 coding sequence is TGTGCCACCAGCAGAGACCGACAGGCCTCTGGAAACACCATATATTTT. The encoded protein is CATSRDRQASGNTIYF. V usage is TRBV15 and J usage is TRBJ1-3; D perhaps matches TRBD1 (6 bases). The ends were cut back, 0 bases at V and 0 bases at J, with 9 bases in the middle. CDR1 and CDR2 from the germline V gene are LNHNV and YYDKDF (reference sequence). The length of the CDR3 is 16 residues.

The chain links TRBV19 to TRBJ1-2; no firm D call. The CDR3 loop spans 16 amino acids. Looked up from germline, CDR1 is LNHDA and CDR2 is SQIVND (reference sequence). The V gene lost 5 bases and the J gene lost 0 bases, with 16 bases spanning the gap. The CDR3 bases are TGTGCCAGTAGTTCTGAGAGGGAGACGGCTAACTATGGCTACACCTTC. This sequence encodes CASSSERETANYGYTF.

There are a few counts of this clone. V gene TRBV5-1 combines with J gene TRBJ2-5; 10 bases are a match to TRBD2. The V segment lost 0 bases and the J segment 5 bases; nucleotides outside the gene matches: 4. Germline V gene lookup returns CDR1 SGHRS and CDR2 YFSETQ. This CDR3 comprises 15 residues. The CDR3 DNA reads as TGCGCCAGCAGCTTGGAGCGGGGGGGCTGGGAGACCCAGTACTTC. Amino acids: CASSLERGGWETQYF.

J is TRBJ1-1 and V is TRBV7-8; D may be TRBD1 (5 bases). The CDR3 is made up of 14 amino acids. Trimming removed 1 base from V and 7 bases from J, with 13 bases in between. Germline V gene lookup returns CDR1 SGHVS and CDR2 FQNEAQ. CDR3 in amino acids: CASSLGRGTVEAFF. CDR3 sequence (DNA): TGTGCCAGCAGCTTAGGACGGGGGACCGTTGAAGCTTTCTTT. Based on the CDR3 plus reference TRBV7-8 and TRBJ1-1, the full variable domain is GAGVSQSPRYKVAKRGQDVALRCDPISGHVSLFWYQQALGQGPEFLTYFQNEAQLDKSGLPSDRFFAERPEGSVSTLKIQRTQQEDSAVYLCASSLGRGTVEAFFGQGTRLTVV.

The table lists this clone with a count of one. The rearrangement uses TRBV28 and TRBJ1-1; a possible D gene is TRBD1 (5 bases). Looked up from germline, CDR1 is MDHEN and CDR2 is SYDVKM. V lost 5 bases, J lost 3 bases, and 19 bases lay in between. This CDR3 spans 16 amino acids. The CDR3 reads CASSPLTGPRYTEAFF. DNA of the CDR3: TGTGCCAGCAGTCCTCTTACGGGGCCCCGGTACACTGAAGCTTTCTTT.

The gene calls are TRBV19 and TRBJ2-5; 9 bases line up with TRBD1. Gene TRBJ2-7 matches the end of the DNA better, so the J call may be wrong. Germline values: CDR1 LNHDA, CDR2 SQIVND (reference sequence). The CDR3 extends over 15 amino acids. The CDR3 loop reads CASSNRDRASYEQYF. The CDR3 coding sequence is TGTGCCAGTAGTAACCGGGACAGGGCTTCCTACGAGCAGTACTTC.

The chain carries TRBV19 and TRBJ1-2, with D possibly matching TRBD1 (5 bases). V lost 11 bases, J lost 8 bases, and 18 bases lay in between. This CDR3 contains 12 residues. Germline V lookup: CDR1 LNHDA, CDR2 SQIVND (reference sequence). CDR3 sequence: CASREHGDGYTF. The CDR3 DNA reads as TGTGCCTCCAGGGAACACGGTGACGGCTACACCTTC.

This chain connects TRBV7-8 to TRBJ2-7; TRBD1 agrees at 7 bases. Germline-derived CDR1 and CDR2 are SGHVS and FQNEAQ. After removal of 4 bases from V and 4 bases from J, the junction contained 4 bases not matched to a gene. CDR3 length: 13 amino acids. This CDR3 is CASSSGTEYEQYV. CDR3 in DNA: TGTGCCAGCAGCTCCGGGACAGAGTACGAGCAGTACGTC.

The gene calls are TRBV9 and TRBJ2-1; D unresolved. The CDR3 extends over 12 amino acids. Deletions cut 4 bases from V and 4 bases from J, with 6 bases between. Germline CDR1 and CDR2: SGDLS and YYNGEE. In DNA, the CDR3 is TGTGCCAGCAGCTCGCAGTACAATGAGCAGTTCTTC. Translated: CASSSQYNEQFF.

The V and J genes are TRBV7-9 and TRBJ1-1, with D possibly being TRBD1 (6 bases). The V end lost 6 bases, the J end lost 0 bases, and 20 bases lay between the germline ends. CDR3 length: 17 residues. The germline CDR1 and CDR2 sequences are SEHNR and FQNEAQ (reference sequence). CDR3 sequence (DNA): TGTGCCAGCAGACACGATCCGGGACACGGATTGAACACTGAAGCTTTCTTT. Encoded protein: CASRHDPGHGLNTEAFF.

The chain is built from TRBV11-2 and TRBJ1-6, with D tentatively TRBD1 (5 bases). The germline V and J ends were trimmed by 3 bases and 10 bases, with 13 bases remaining between them. Per germline, CDR1 SGHAT and CDR2 FQNNGV. The CDR3 is 14 residues long. In nucleotides, the CDR3 is TGTGCCAGCAGCTTCCCCAGGGACTTCTCACCCCTCCACTTT. Protein sequence: CASSFPRDFSPLHF.

The J gene is TRBJ1-3, the V gene TRBV7-9, with D unclear. The CDR3 has 13 amino acids. Germline V gives CDR1 SEHNR, CDR2 FQNEAQ (reference sequence). The germline V and J ends were trimmed by 0 bases and 4 bases, with 4 bases remaining between them. The CDR3 loop is CASSLAEGNTIYF. DNA of the CDR3: TGTGCCAGCAGCTTAGCTGAAGGAAACACCATATATTTT.

The V gene is TRBV5-5, the J gene TRBJ2-5; the D call may be TRBD1 or TRBD2 (5 bases each). This CDR3 spans 19 amino acids. Trimming left V 5 bases short and J 0 bases short, with 26 bases between. Germline V lookup: CDR1 SGHKS, CDR2 YYEKEE (reference sequence). CDR3 nucleotides: TGTGCCAGCAGAGGGTCTGAGACAGTCGGGGTGGGTTACCAAGAGACCCAGTACTTC. Its translation: CASRGSETVGVGYQETQYF.

The J gene is TRBJ1-5, the V gene TRBV30, with D maybe TRBD1 (5 bases). With 3 bases removed from V and 7 bases from J, the gap between germline ends came to 16 bases. CDR3 length: 14 residues. CDR1 GTSNPN and CDR2 SVGIG come from the germline V gene (reference sequence). The CDR3, as DNA: TGTGCCTGGAGCCGCCGGGGCTCAGGGCAGCCCCAGCATTTT. This sequence encodes CAWSRRGSGQPQHF.

The gene calls are TRBV6-1 and TRBJ1-1; D is uncertain. In germline, CDR1 is MNHNS, CDR2 SASEGT. V was trimmed by 5 bases and J by 1 base, leaving 11 bases between them. There are 14 residues in the CDR3. CDR3 protein: CASSNKQENTEAFF. The DNA for the CDR3 is TGTGCCAGCAGTAACAAACAAGAGAACACTGAAGCTTTCTTT.